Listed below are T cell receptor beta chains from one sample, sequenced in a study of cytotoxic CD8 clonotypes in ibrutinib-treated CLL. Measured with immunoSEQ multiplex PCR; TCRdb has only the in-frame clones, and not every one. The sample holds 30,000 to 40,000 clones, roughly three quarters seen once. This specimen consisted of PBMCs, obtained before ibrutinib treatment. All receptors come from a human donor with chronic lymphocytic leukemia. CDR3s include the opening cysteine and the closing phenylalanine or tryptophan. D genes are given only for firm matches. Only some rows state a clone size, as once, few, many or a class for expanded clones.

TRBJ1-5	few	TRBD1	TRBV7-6	CASSLRQGRENQPQHF	TGTGCCAGCAGCTTAAGACAGGGGAGGGAGAATCAGCCCCAGCATTTT
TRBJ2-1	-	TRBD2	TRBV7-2	CASSSGTSLREQFF	TGTGCCAGCAGCTCCGGGACTAGCCTAAGGGAGCAGTTCTTC
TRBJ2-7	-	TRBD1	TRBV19	CASGDRADEQYF	TGTGCCAGCGGGGACAGGGCGGACGAGCAGTACTTC
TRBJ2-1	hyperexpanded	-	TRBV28	CASSRSWGESYNEQFF	TGTGCCAGCAGCCGCTCGTGGGGAGAATCCTACAATGAGCAGTTCTTC
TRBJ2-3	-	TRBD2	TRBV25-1	CASSGMGGGSSDTQYF	TGTGCCAGCAGTGGAATGGGGGGGGGATCTTCAGATACGCAGTATTTT
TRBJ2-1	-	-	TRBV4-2	CASSQPQGGEQFF	TGTGCCAGCAGCCAACCACAGGGCGGCGAGCAGTTCTTC
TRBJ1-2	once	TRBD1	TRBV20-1	CILQGYYGYTF	TGCATCCTACAGGGGTACTATGGCTACACCTTC
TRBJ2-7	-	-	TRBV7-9	CASSPNTYEQYF	TGTGCCAGCAGCCCAAACACCTACGAGCAGTACTTC
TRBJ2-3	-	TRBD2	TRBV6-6	CAIATAGGGTDTQYF	TGTGCCATCGCGACGGCGGGCGGGGGGACGGATACGCAGTATTTT
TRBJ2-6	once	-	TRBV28	CASSLIRAGANVLTF	TGTGCCAGCAGTTTGATCCGGGCTGGGGCCAACGTCCTGACTTTC
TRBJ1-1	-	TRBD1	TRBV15	CATSRHPPGQGAEAFF	TGTGCCACCAGCAGGCATCCGCCGGGACAGGGCGCTGAAGCTTTCTTT
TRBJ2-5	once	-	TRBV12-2	CASRLASGQGARETQYF	TGTGCAAGTCGCTTAGCGTCGGGACAGGGGGCTCGAGAGACCCAGTACTTC
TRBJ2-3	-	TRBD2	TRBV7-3	CASSPGGGRTDTQYF	TGTGCCAGCAGCCCCGGGGGGGGGCGCACAGATACGCAGTATTTT
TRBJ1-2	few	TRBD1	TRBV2	CASSRDSTSNYGYTF	TGTGCCAGCAGTAGGGACAGCACCTCTAACTATGGCTACACCTTC
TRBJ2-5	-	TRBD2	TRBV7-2	CASSLGLAPYQETQYF	TGTGCCAGCAGCTTAGGACTAGCGCCGTACCAAGAGACCCAGTACTTC
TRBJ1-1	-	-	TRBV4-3	CASSQDVSLWNTEAFF	TGCGCCAGCAGCCAAGATGTTAGCCTATGGAACACTGAAGCTTTCTTT
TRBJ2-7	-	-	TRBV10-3	CAISDPGGQSSSYEQYF	TGTGCCATCAGTGATCCCGGGGGCCAAAGTAGCTCCTACGAGCAGTACTTC
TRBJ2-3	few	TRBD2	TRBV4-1	CASSLGLAGGTDTQYF	TGCGCCAGCAGCCTAGGACTAGCGGGGGGCACAGATACGCAGTATTTT
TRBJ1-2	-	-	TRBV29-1	CSVRPEPGYTF	TGCAGCGTGAGACCCGAACCCGGCTACACCTTC
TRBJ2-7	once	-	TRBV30	CAWSAVGSSYEQYF	TGTGCCTGGAGTGCCGTGGGGAGCTCCTACGAGCAGTACTTC
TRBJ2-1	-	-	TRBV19	CASSIVGTGTEQFF	TGTGCCAGTAGTATAGTGGGTACCGGGACAGAGCAGTTCTTC
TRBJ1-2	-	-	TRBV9	CASSVPHRDGYTF	TGTGCCAGCAGCGTGCCTCACAGGGATGGCTACACCTTC
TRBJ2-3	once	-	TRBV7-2	CASSLVGRGLTDTQYF	TGTGCCAGCAGCTTAGTCGGCAGGGGCCTGACAGATACGCAGTATTTT
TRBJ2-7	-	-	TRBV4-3	CASSQDGMAYEQYF	TGCGCCAGCAGCCAAGATGGGATGGCCTACGAGCAGTACTTC
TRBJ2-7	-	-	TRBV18	CASSPPSGYEQYF	TGTGCCAGCTCACCACCGAGCGGCTACGAGCAGTACTTC
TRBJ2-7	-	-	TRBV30	CAWSSRLVSFYEQYF	TGTGCCTGGAGCTCACGACTAGTATCTTTCTACGAGCAGTACTTC
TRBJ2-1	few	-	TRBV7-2	CASSLHYNEQFF	TGTGCCAGCAGCTTACACTACAATGAGCAGTTCTTC
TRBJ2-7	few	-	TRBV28	CASSKNFFPYEQYF	TGTGCCAGCAGCAAGAACTTTTTTCCCTACGAGCAGTACTTC
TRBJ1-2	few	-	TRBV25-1	CASSTLEGGNYGYTF	TGTGCCAGCAGTACTCTCGAGGGCGGAAACTATGGCTACACCTTC
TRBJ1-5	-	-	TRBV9	CASSVADHQPQHF	TGTGCCAGCAGCGTAGCAGATCATCAGCCCCAGCATTTT
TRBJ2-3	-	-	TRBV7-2	CASSLNRGTDTQYF	TGTGCCAGCAGCTTAAACAGGGGCACAGATACGCAGTATTTT
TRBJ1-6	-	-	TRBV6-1	CAVSGGGSPLHF	TGTGCCGTGAGCGGGGGTGGTTCACCCCTCCACTTT
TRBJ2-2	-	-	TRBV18	CASSPGTTGELFF	TGTGCCAGCTCGCCAGGGACCACCGGGGAGCTGTTTTTT
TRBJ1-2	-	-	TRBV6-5	CASSFTGSYGYTF	TGTGCCAGCAGTTTCACAGGGAGTTATGGCTACACCTTC
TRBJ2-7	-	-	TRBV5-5	CASSLRGSYEQYF	TGTGCCAGCAGCTTGCGGGGGTCCTACGAGCAGTACTTC
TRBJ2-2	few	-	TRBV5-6	CASSFYTGELFF	TGTGCCAGCAGCTTCTACACCGGGGAGCTGTTTTTT
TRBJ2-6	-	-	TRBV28	CASSLYRGGSGANVLTF	TGTGCCAGCAGTTTATACAGGGGGGGCTCTGGGGCCAACGTCCTGACTTTC
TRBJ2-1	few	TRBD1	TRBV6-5	CASIGTGFYNEQFF	TGTGCCAGCATTGGGACAGGGTTCTACAATGAGCAGTTCTTC
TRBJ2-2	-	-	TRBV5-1	CASSPGPWVAGELFF	TGCGCCAGCAGCCCGGGACCCTGGGTAGCCGGGGAGCTGTTTTTT
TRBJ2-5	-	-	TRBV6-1	CASRQETQYF	TGTGCCAGCAGGCAAGAGACCCAGTACTTC
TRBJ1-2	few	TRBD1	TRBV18	CASSPGTGGQGGYTF	TGTGCCAGCTCACCCGGGACAGGAGGGCAGGGTGGCTACACCTTC
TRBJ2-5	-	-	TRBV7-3	CASSLGGRGVQETQYF	TGTGCCAGCAGCTTAGGTGGCAGGGGGGTGCAAGAGACCCAGTACTTC
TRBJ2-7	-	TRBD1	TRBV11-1	CASSFTGTASYEQYF	TGTGCCAGCAGTTTCACCGGGACAGCTTCCTACGAGCAGTACTTC
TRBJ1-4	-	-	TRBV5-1	CASSGVSTNEKLFF	TGCGCCAGCAGCGGGGTTTCAACTAATGAAAAACTGTTTTTT
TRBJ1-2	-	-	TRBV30	CAWSVGAGYTF	TGTGCCTGGAGTGTGGGTGCTGGCTACACCTTC
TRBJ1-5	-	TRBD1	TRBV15	CATSRTGFSNQPQHF	TGTGCCACCAGCCGGACAGGGTTTAGCAATCAGCCCCAGCATTTT
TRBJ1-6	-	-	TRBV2	CASIPLHF	TGTGCCAGCATCCCCCTCCACTTT
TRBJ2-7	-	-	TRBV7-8	CASSDSRTIFYEQYF	TGTGCCAGCAGTGACAGTAGGACTATATTCTACGAGCAGTACTTC
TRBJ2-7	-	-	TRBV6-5	CASSWSTGTSRAEQYF	TGTGCCAGCAGTTGGTCTACCGGGACCTCCCGGGCCGAGCAGTACTTC
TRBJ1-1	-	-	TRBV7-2	CASSAFLSEAFF	TGTGCCAGCAGCGCCTTCTTGTCTGAAGCTTTCTTT
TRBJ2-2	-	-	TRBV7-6	CASSFRGSTGELFF	TGTGCCAGCAGCTTCAGGGGAAGCACCGGGGAGCTGTTTTTT
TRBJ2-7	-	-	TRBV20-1	CSARGEYEQYF	TGCAGTGCTAGAGGAGAGTACGAGCAGTACTTC